The 15 T cell receptor beta chains listed next were all sequenced from one sample in a study of radiotherapy plus CTLA-4 blockade in lung cancer. Measured with immunoSEQ multiplex PCR; TCRdb has only the in-frame clones, and not every one. The sample has 100,000 to 150,000 clones, around 90% seen once. The sample here was peripheral blood, taken from a patient treated with radiotherapy plus ipilimumab. The receptors shown here come from a human donor with non-small cell lung cancer that progressed on radiotherapy plus ipilimumab.

The CDR3 protein is CASAGRAGLRQPQHF. In nucleotides, the CDR3 is TGTGCCAGCGCTGGACGGGCAGGGTTGAGACAGCCCCAGCATTTT. V and J are TRBV7-8 and TRBJ1-5; tentative D call: TRBD1 (5 bases). The germline CDR1 and CDR2 sequences are SGHVS and FQNEAQ. CDR3 length equals 15 residues. The V gene lost 8 bases and the J gene lost 7 bases, with 21 bases spanning the gap.

The chain couples TRBV5-4 to TRBJ2-2; D might be TRBD1 (6 bases). The V end lost 2 bases, the J end lost 5 bases, and 16 bases lay between the germline ends. CDR1 and CDR2 (germline): SGHNT, YYREEE (reference sequence). This CDR3 comprises 16 residues. CDR3 coding DNA: TGTGCCAGCAGCTTTAGGTCAGGGGCTGGGACCGGGGAGCTGTTTTTT. It specifies CASSFRSGAGTGELFF.

The chain carries TRBV6-5 and TRBJ1-4, with 8 bases lining up with TRBD1. Germline V CDR1 and CDR2: MNHEY, SVGAGI. CDR3 length: 15 residues. V dropped 0 bases and J dropped 7; count of bases not matched to a gene: 4. This CDR3 is CASSYSSGGGEKLFF. The CDR3 DNA is TGTGCCAGCAGTTACTCGTCAGGGGGCGGTGAAAAACTGTTTTTT.

The chain joins TRBV7-6 to TRBJ2-1; TRBD1 matches 8 bases. Germline CDR1 reads SGHVS; CDR2 reads FNYEAQ. V was clipped by 5 bases and J by 3 bases; unmatched bases: 15. The CDR3 contains 18 residues. The CDR3 DNA follows: TGTGCCAGCAGCAGCCAAACGACAGGGGAAGGGCTCTACAATGAGCAGTTCTTC. It is translated as CASSSQTTGEGLYNEQFF.

V and J are TRBV5-1 and TRBJ1-3; D gene unclear. V gave up 4 bases and J gave up 0 bases, with 11 bases separating them. CDR3 length: 15 residues. The germline V gene encodes CDR1 SGHRS and CDR2 YFSETQ. The CDR3 loop reads CASSLSPNSGNTIYF. The CDR3 nucleotides read TGCGCCAGCAGCCTGTCCCCTAACTCTGGAAACACCATATATTTT.

This chain uses TRBV5-1 with TRBJ1-1, with D hard to call. There are 15 residues in the CDR3. Trimming stripped 0 bases from V and 1 base from J, with 10 bases between. Germline loops: CDR1 SGHRS, CDR2 YFSETQ. The CDR3 DNA reads TGCGCCAGCAGCTTGGTCCGATTTGAGAACACTGAAGCTTTCTTT. This codes for CASSLVRFENTEAFF.

The chain is built from TRBV7-3 and TRBJ1-2, with D unresolved. V was clipped by 5 bases and J by 3 bases, with 22 bases between them. The germline gives CDR1 SGHTA, CDR2 FQGTGA. This CDR3 spans 17 amino acids. The CDR3 loop is CASSPQPTRLGHYGYTF. CDR3 DNA sequence: TGTGCCAGCAGCCCCCAACCGACACGGCTAGGCCACTATGGCTACACCTTC. Complete variable domain (other parts from reference TRBV7-3 and TRBJ1-2): GAGVSQTPSNKVTEKGKYVELRCDPISGHTALYWYRQSLGQGPEFLIYFQGTGAADDSGLPNDRFFAVRPEGSVSTLKIQRTERGDSAVYLCASSPQPTRLGHYGYTFGSGTRLTVV.

J is TRBJ2-7 and V is TRBV7-2, with D possibly matching TRBD2 (6 bases). Deletions cut 5 bases from V and 6 bases from J, with 14 bases between. This CDR3 is built from 13 residues. The germline gives CDR1 SGHTA, CDR2 FQGNSA. The CDR3 coding sequence is TGTGCCAGCAGCCATGGGGGGACTGGCGAGCAGTACTTC. Its protein is CASSHGGTGEQYF. Using reference TRBV7-2 and TRBJ2-7 for the parts outside the CDR3, the full variable domain is GAGVSQSPSNKVTEKGKDVELRCDPISGHTALYWYRQSLGQGLEFLIYFQGNSAPDKSGLPSDRFSAERTGGSVSTLTIQRTQQEDSAVYLCASSHGGTGEQYFGPGTRLTVT.

This chain connects TRBV19 to TRBJ2-1; 8 bases are a match to TRBD2. Germline loops: CDR1 LNHDA, CDR2 SQIVND (reference sequence). The CDR3 covers 16 residues. Losses at the gene ends were 1 base for V and 2 bases for J; bases not matched to a gene: 4. The CDR3 is CASSIGSGGAYNEQFF. The CDR3 nucleotides read TGTGCCAGTAGTATAGGTTCGGGAGGGGCCTACAATGAGCAGTTCTTC.

This clone has only one observation. The chain carries TRBV13 and TRBJ1-1; 7 bases are shared with TRBD1. Germline V gives CDR1 PRHDT, CDR2 FYEKMQ (reference sequence). The CDR3 extends over 14 amino acids. V dropped 4 bases and J dropped 4; count of bases not matched to a gene: 6. As DNA, the CDR3 is TGTGCCAGCAGCTCGGCACAGGGGCCCACTGAAGCTTTCTTT. Encoded protein: CASSSAQGPTEAFF.

This clone showed up just a few times. The genes are TRBV15 and TRBJ1-4; TRBD1 is a possible D gene (5 bases). The CDR3 is 16 residues long. Trimming removed 1 base from V and 8 bases from J, with 17 bases in between. Germline V CDR1 and CDR2: LNHNV, YYDKDF (reference sequence). CDR3 protein: CATSRGVRDPREKLFF. The CDR3 DNA sequence: TGTGCCACCAGCAGAGGAGTCCGGGACCCTCGAGAAAAACTGTTTTTT.

The rearrangement links TRBV13 to TRBJ2-7; D unclear. The CDR3 has 14 amino acids. V dropped 5 bases and J dropped 0 bases, with 11 bases sitting between them. The germline V gene has CDR1 PRHDT and CDR2 FYEKMQ (reference sequence). The CDR3 region is CASSPDRSSYEQYF. As DNA, the CDR3 is TGTGCCAGCAGCCCGGACCGAAGCTCCTACGAGCAGTACTTC.

The chain uses TRBV2 and TRBJ2-7, with 9 bases matching TRBD1. J gave up 5 bases and V 9 bases, and 8 bases lay outside the gene matches. The CDR3 loop spans 13 amino acids. In germline, CDR1 is SNHLY, CDR2 FYNNEI. The CDR3 DNA follows: TGTGCCAGTCACACGGACAGGGGTAACGAGCAGTACTTC. Amino acid sequence: CASHTDRGNEQYF.

In nucleotides, the CDR3 is TGTGCCAGCAGCTTTTCAGTGGGGGTCGGAAGGCGAGCTTTCTTT. Translation: CASSFSVGVGRRAFF. This chain connects TRBV11-3 to TRBJ1-1; possible D gene TRBD1, 5 bases. The CDR3 has 15 amino acids. Between the trimmed V and J ends, which lost 3 bases and 10 bases, there was a span of 21 bases. Germline assignment: CDR1 SGHNT and CDR2 YENEEA. Looking up the rest from reference TRBV11-3 and TRBJ1-1 gives the full variable domain: EAGVVQSPRYKIIEKKQPVAFWCNPISGHNTLYWYLQNLGQGPELLIRYENEEAVDDSQLPKDRFSAERLKGVDSTLKIQPAELGDSAVYLCASSFSVGVGRRAFFGQGTRLTVV.

This chain links TRBV6-1 with TRBJ2-7; 8 bases agree with TRBD2. V lost 6 bases to trimming and J lost 6 bases; unmatched junction nucleotides: 10. Germline CDR1 and CDR2: MNHNS and SASEGT. The length of the CDR3 is 14 residues. Here the CDR3 DNA reads TGTGCCAGCAGCCGGGGTAGCGGGGTAGTCGAGCAGTACTTC. Protein sequence: CASSRGSGVVEQYF.